This TCR beta chain originates from a study of T cells in localized non-small cell lung cancer. Data came from immunoSEQ multiplex PCR; TCRdb stores just in-frame clones and leaves some out. The sample includes approximately 22,000 clones, over 85% seen only once; the top ten take around 7%. This clonotype was obtained from a male donor older than 55 with stage I squamous cell lung carcinoma. The material was peripheral blood, obtained before any cancer treatment.

CDR3 protein: CAWSGGSWGYEQYF. CDR3 DNA sequence: TGTGCCTGGAGTGGTGGCAGCTGGGGATACGAGCAGTACTTC. V gene TRBV30 combines with J gene TRBJ2-7; D unclear. V lost 1 base to trimming and J lost 4 bases, with 14 bases between them. This CDR3 is built from 14 residues. From germline, CDR1 is GTSNPN and CDR2 SVGIG (reference sequence).